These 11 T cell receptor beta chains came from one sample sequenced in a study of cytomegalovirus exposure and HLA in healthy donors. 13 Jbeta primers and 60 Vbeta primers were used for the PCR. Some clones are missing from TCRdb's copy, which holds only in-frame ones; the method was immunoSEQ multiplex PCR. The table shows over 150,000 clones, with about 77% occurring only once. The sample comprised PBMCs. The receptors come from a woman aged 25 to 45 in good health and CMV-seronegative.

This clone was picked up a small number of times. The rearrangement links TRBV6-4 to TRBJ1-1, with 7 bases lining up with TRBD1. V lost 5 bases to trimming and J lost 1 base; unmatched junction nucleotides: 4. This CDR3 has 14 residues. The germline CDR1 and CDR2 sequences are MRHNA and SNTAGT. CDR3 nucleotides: TGTGCCAGCAGTCCCGGGACAGAGAACACTGAAGCTTTCTTT. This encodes CASSPGTENTEAFF.

This CDR3 is CASSPIRQQETQYF. CDR3 nucleotides: TGTGCCAGCTCACCAATAAGACAGCAAGAGACCCAGTACTTC. V usage is TRBV18 and J usage is TRBJ2-5, with a weak D call TRBD1 (5 bases). This CDR3 has 14 residues. V was shortened by 2 bases and J by 2 bases, with 9 bases between the two germline ends. From germline, CDR1 is KGHSH and CDR2 LQKENI.

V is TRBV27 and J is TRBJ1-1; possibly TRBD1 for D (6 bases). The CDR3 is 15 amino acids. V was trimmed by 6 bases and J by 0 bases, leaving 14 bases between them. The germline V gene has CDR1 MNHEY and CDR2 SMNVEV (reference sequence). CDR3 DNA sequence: TGTGCCAGCAGCAAGATTGACAGGCTGAACACTGAAGCTTTCTTT. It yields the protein CASSKIDRLNTEAFF.

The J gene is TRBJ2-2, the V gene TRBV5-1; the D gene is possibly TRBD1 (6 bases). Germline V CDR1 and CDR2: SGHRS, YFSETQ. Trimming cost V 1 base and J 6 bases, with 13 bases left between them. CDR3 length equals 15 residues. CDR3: CASSLLGALAGELFF. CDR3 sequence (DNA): TGCGCCAGCAGCTTGTTGGGGGCGCTGGCCGGGGAGCTGTTTTTT.

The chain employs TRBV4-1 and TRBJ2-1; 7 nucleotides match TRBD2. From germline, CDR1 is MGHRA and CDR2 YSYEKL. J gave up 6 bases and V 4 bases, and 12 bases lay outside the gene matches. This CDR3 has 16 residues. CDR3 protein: CASSPFPGLPFNEQFF. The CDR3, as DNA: TGCGCCAGCAGCCCATTCCCGGGACTACCATTCAATGAGCAGTTCTTC.

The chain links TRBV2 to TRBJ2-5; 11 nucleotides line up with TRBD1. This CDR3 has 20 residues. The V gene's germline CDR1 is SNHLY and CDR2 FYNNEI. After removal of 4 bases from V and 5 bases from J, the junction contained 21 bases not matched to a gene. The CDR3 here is CASSGFSGQGGSVWTETQYF. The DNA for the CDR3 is TGTGCCAGCAGTGGCTTTTCGGGACAGGGGGGCTCCGTGTGGACCGAGACCCAGTACTTC.

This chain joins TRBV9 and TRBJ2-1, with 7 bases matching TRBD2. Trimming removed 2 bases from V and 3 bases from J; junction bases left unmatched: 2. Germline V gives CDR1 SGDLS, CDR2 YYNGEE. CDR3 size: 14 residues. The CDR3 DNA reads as TGTGCCAGCAGCGTCGGGGGGATCTACAATGAGCAGTTCTTC. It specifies CASSVGGIYNEQFF.

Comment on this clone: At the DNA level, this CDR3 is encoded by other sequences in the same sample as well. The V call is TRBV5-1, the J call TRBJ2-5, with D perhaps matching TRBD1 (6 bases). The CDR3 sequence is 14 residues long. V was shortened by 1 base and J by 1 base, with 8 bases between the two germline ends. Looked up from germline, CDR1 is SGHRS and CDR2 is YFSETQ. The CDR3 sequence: CASSLMGAQETQYF. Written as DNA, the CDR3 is TGCGCCAGCAGCTTGATGGGGGCCCAAGAGACCCAGTACTTC.

The CDR3 sequence: CASSSGHHYEQYF. In DNA form, the CDR3 reads TGTGCCAGCAGCTCGGGACATCACTACGAGCAGTACTTC. V is TRBV9 and J is TRBJ2-5, with D maybe TRBD1 (6 bases). The DNA end is more similar to TRBJ2-7, so the J call may be wrong. CDR1 is SGDLS and CDR2 is YYNGEE in the germline V gene. The CDR3 is 13 residues long.

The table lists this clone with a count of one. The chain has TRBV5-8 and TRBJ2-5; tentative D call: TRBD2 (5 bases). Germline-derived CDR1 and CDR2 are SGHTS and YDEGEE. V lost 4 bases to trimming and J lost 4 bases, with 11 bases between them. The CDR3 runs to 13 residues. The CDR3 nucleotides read TGTGCCAGCAGCCCGGACGAGGGAGAGACCCAGTACTTC. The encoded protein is CASSPDEGETQYF.

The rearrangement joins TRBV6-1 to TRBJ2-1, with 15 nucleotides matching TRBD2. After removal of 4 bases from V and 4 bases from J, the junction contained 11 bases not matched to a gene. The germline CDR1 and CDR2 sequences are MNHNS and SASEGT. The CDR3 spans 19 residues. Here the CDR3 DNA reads TGTGCCAGCAGTGGCATACCGGGACTAGCGGGAGGTGGGTACAATGAGCAGTTCTTC. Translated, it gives CASSGIPGLAGGGYNEQFF.